This entry lists 4 T cell receptor beta chains sequenced from one sample in a study of brain T cells in children with intractable seizures. The repertoire was sequenced with immunoSEQ multiplex PCR; TCRdb's copy has only in-frame clones and lacks some. The data contain around 80,000 clones, approximately 90% of them singletons. Specimen: peripheral blood, collected at surgery. The receptors were sampled from a girl aged 2 to 10 with Rasmussen encephalitis and intractable seizures.

This clone was seen only once. J is TRBJ1-5 and V is TRBV19, with a tentative D call TRBD1 (5 bases). The CDR3 loop spans 15 amino acids. V was pared by 2 bases and J by 1 base, with 9 bases between. The V gene's germline CDR1 is LNHDA and CDR2 SQIVND (reference sequence). CDR3 DNA: TGTGCCAGTAGTATACTGCCAGGGAGCAATCAGCCCCAGCATTTT. This encodes CASSILPGSNQPQHF.

The chain combines TRBV2 with TRBJ2-2; tentative D call: TRBD2 (5 bases). CDR1 SNHLY and CDR2 FYNNEI come from the germline V gene. The CDR3 length is 14 residues. V was clipped by 10 bases and J by 8 bases, with 20 bases between them. In DNA, the CDR3 is TGTGCCACCAAACAGTCGGTTGGGAGAGGGGAGCTGTTTTTT. It translates to CATKQSVGRGELFF.

The chain links TRBV29-1 to TRBJ1-1; 7 positions match TRBD1. The CDR3 is made up of 12 amino acids. With V trimmed by 8 bases and J by 5 bases, 8 bases remained unmatched. Germline CDR1 SQVTM, CDR2 ANQGSEA. In nucleotides, the CDR3 is TGCAGCTTCGCCAGGGGGAAAACTGAAGCTTTCTTT. It translates to CSFARGKTEAFF.

This chain links TRBV30 with TRBJ2-1; D is uncertain. Trimming left V 5 bases short and J 9 bases short, with 8 bases between. This CDR3 is built from 10 residues. Germline V lookup: CDR1 GTSNPN, CDR2 SVGIG (reference sequence). The CDR3 is CAWGGPEQFF. The CDR3 DNA is TGTGCCTGGGGTGGGCCTGAGCAGTTCTTC.